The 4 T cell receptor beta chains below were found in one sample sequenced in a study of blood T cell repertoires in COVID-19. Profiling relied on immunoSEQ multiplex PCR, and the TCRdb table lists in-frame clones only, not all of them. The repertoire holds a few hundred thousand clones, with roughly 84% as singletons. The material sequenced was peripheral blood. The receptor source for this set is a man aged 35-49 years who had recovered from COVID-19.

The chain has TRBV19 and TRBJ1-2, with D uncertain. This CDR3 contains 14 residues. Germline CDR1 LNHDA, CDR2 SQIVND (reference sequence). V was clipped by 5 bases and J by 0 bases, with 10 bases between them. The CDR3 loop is CASSFAGANYGYTF. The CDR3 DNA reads TGTGCCAGTAGTTTTGCCGGAGCTAACTATGGCTACACCTTC.

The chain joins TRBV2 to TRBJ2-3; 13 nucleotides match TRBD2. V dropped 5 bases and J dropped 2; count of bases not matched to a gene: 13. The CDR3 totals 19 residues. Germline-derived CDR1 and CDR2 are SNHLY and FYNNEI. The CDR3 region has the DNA TGTGCCAGCAGTACTAACCCAGGACTAGCGGGGGACTACACAGATACGCAGTATTTT. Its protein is CASSTNPGLAGDYTDTQYF.

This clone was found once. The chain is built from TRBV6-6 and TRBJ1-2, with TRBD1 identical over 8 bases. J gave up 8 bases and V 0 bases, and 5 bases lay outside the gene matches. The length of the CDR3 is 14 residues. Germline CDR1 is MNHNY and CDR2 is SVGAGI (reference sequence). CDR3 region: CASSYSTGAEGYTF. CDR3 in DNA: TGTGCCAGCAGTTACTCGACAGGGGCGGAGGGCTACACCTTC.

Here the CDR3 DNA reads TGTGCCAGCAGTCGGGGTTTTAACTATGGCTACACCTTC. Translated, it gives CASSRGFNYGYTF. The V call is TRBV6-2 or TRBV6-3, the J call TRBJ1-2; no clear D gene. This CDR3 region has 13 residues. Germline CDR1 MNHEY, CDR2 SVGEGT. Trimming cost V 5 bases and J 1 base, with 8 bases left between them.